Shown below are 21 T cell receptor beta chains from a single sample sequenced in a study of shared clonotypes between healthy human individuals. Sequencing used immunoSEQ multiplex PCR; TCRdb keeps in-frame clones, though not all of them. The sample has 2 million to 2.5 million clones; 95% are singletons. The sequenced sample was naive CD4+ T cells sorted from blood. Subset given: CD45RA+ positively selected. Receptor source: a man younger than 35 in good health.

A single count supports this clone. The chain recombines TRBV30 with TRBJ2-7; 8 bases line up with TRBD1. The V gene end was trimmed by 4 bases and the J gene end by 2 bases; junction bases not matched to a gene: 7. The CDR3 extends over 14 amino acids. Germline-derived CDR1 and CDR2 are GTSNPN and SVGIG (reference sequence). CDR3 loop: CAWIGQGSAYEQYF. The CDR3 nucleotides read TGTGCCTGGATTGGACAGGGTTCCGCCTACGAGCAGTACTTC.

This clone was observed once. This sample includes further DNA sequences coding for the same CDR3. V gene TRBV6-5 combines with J gene TRBJ2-2; D is unclear. The CDR3 has 11 residues. Looked up from germline, CDR1 is MNHEY and CDR2 is SVGAGI. The V gene lost 6 bases and the J gene lost 5 bases, with 4 bases spanning the gap. CDR3 coding DNA: TGTGCCAGCAGACGAACCGGGGAGCTGTTTTTT. Translated, it gives CASRRTGELFF.

The sample holds one count of this clone. The chain carries TRBV28 and TRBJ2-7; 9 bases map to TRBD1. The CDR3 has 14 amino acids. Trimming took 6 bases from V and 3 from J; bases not matched to a gene: 6. CDR1 and CDR2 from the germline V gene are MDHEN and SYDVKM. The CDR3 here is CASRARDRVYEQYF. The CDR3 DNA reads TGTGCCAGCAGAGCCCGGGACAGGGTCTACGAGCAGTACTTC.

The genes are TRBV5-1 and TRBJ2-1, with 8 bases that match TRBD1. The V gene's germline CDR1 is SGHRS and CDR2 YFSETQ. CDR3 length equals 13 residues. J lost 10 bases, V lost 2 bases, and 5 bases had no gene match. DNA of the CDR3: TGCGCCAGCAGCTTCAGGACAGGGCTAGAGCAGTTCTTC. Its translation: CASSFRTGLEQFF.

V and J are TRBV18 and TRBJ1-2; 9 bases are a match to TRBD1. CDR3 size: 15 residues. J was trimmed by 3 bases and V by 3 bases; bases with no gene match: 5. Per the germline V gene, CDR1 is KGHSH and CDR2 is LQKENI. As DNA, the CDR3 is TGTGCCAGCTCACCTAGGACAGGGGCTGACTATGGCTACACCTTC. Translating it yields CASSPRTGADYGYTF. Full variable domain (rest looked up from reference TRBV18 and TRBJ1-2): NAGVMQNPRHLVRRRGQEARLRCSPMKGHSHVYWYRQLPEEGLKFMVYLQKENIIDESGMPKERFSAEFPKEGPSILRIQQVVRGDSAAYFCASSPRTGADYGYTFGSGTRLTVV.

In its sample, this clone was seen once. The chain's CDR3 is CASSPTGMYEQYF. The CDR3 DNA is TGTGCCAGCAGTCCGACAGGGATGTACGAGCAGTACTTC. The V gene is TRBV28, the J gene TRBJ2-7; 7 positions match TRBD1. Trimming cost V 5 bases and J 4 bases; bases outside gene matches: 5. CDR1 and CDR2 (germline): MDHEN, SYDVKM. The CDR3 has 13 residues.

In the case of this clone: At the DNA level, this CDR3 is encoded by other sequences in the same sample as well. J is TRBJ2-7 and V is TRBV20-1; 7 nucleotides align to TRBD1. V dropped 6 bases and J dropped 5; count of bases not matched to a gene: 4. The CDR3 loop spans 11 amino acids. Germline lookup yields CDR1 DFQATT and CDR2 SNEGSKA (reference sequence). CDR3 sequence (DNA): TGCAGTGCAAGACAGGGCCACGAGCAGTACTTC. This translates into CSARQGHEQYF.

This chain uses TRBV19 with TRBJ1-2; D unresolved. V dropped 2 bases and J dropped 0 bases, with 7 bases sitting between them. Germline CDR1 and CDR2: LNHDA and SQIVND (reference sequence). This CDR3 is 14 amino acids long. DNA for the CDR3: TGTGCCAGTAGTATATTTCCCACTAACTATGGCTACACCTTC. Protein product: CASSIFPTNYGYTF.

V usage is TRBV11-2 and J usage is TRBJ1-1, with D perhaps TRBD1 (5 bases). Per germline, CDR1 SGHAT and CDR2 FQNNGV. Between the trimmed V and J ends, which lost 4 bases and 6 bases, there was a span of 12 bases. CDR3 length: 13 residues. Here the CDR3 reads CASSSPKGPEAFF. The CDR3 DNA sequence: TGTGCCAGCAGCTCACCTAAGGGACCTGAAGCTTTCTTT.

The chain combines TRBV7-2 with TRBJ2-1; D perhaps matches TRBD1 (5 bases). V was pared by 8 bases and J by 0 bases, with 8 bases between. CDR3 size: 13 residues. Germline CDR1 is SGHTA and CDR2 is FQGNSA. The CDR3 sequence: CASRQSSYNEQFF. In DNA, the CDR3 is TGTGCCAGCCGACAGAGCTCCTACAATGAGCAGTTCTTC.

The chain combines TRBV11-3 with TRBJ2-3, with D possibly TRBD1 on 5 matching bases. The ends were cut back, 5 bases at V and 2 bases at J, with 17 bases in the middle. Germline V gives CDR1 SGHNT, CDR2 YENEEA. The CDR3 has 16 amino acids. The CDR3 sequence: CASSPAVGADTDTQYF. DNA for the CDR3: TGTGCCAGCAGCCCTGCTGTAGGGGCTGACACAGATACGCAGTATTTT.

The chain links TRBV10-2 to TRBJ2-7; a possible D gene is TRBD1 (5 bases). V was trimmed by 6 bases and J by 3 bases, leaving 15 bases between them. This CDR3 region has 14 residues. Germline CDR1 and CDR2: WSHSY and SAAADI. The CDR3, as DNA: TGCGCCAGCAGGGATCGAGGTAGGGGCTACGAGCAGTACTTC. Translated: CASRDRGRGYEQYF.

The chain employs TRBV27 and TRBJ1-6; D might be TRBD1 (6 bases). V was pared by 5 bases and J by 6 bases, with 17 bases between. The CDR3 extends over 16 amino acids. Germline CDR1 and CDR2: MNHEY and SMNVEV (reference sequence). As DNA, the CDR3 is TGTGCCAGCAGTATTCTGACACAGGGAATTAATTCACCCCTCCACTTT. It codes for CASSILTQGINSPLHF.

This clone occurred once. Other DNA sequences in this specimen translate into the identical CDR3. V gene TRBV5-4 combines with J gene TRBJ1-4; D remains ambiguous. The CDR3 has 14 amino acids. Deletions cut 2 bases from V and 0 bases from J, with 5 bases between. Germline V CDR1 and CDR2: SGHNT, YYREEE (reference sequence). The CDR3 bases are TGTGCCAGCAGCTTAGGAGCAACTAATGAAAAACTGTTTTTT. It is translated as CASSLGATNEKLFF.

This rearrangement joins TRBV7-8 to TRBJ2-1; 7 nucleotides line up with TRBD1. With 5 bases clipped from V and 12 bases from J, the junction kept 7 bases outside the gene matches. The CDR3 has 12 amino acids. CDR1 is SGHVS and CDR2 is FQNEAQ in the germline V gene. The CDR3 DNA reads as TGTGCCAGCAGCCCCCAACAGGGGATGCAGTTCTTC. It is translated as CASSPQQGMQFF.

The V and J genes are TRBV6-6 and TRBJ1-1, with D perhaps matching TRBD1 (5 bases). The CDR3 sequence is 15 residues long. The germline V gene encodes CDR1 MNHNY and CDR2 SVGAGI (reference sequence). V lost 1 base and J lost 3, with 12 bases in between. CDR3 DNA: TGTGCCAGCAGTTACTTCGGCGGGGGGGACACTGAAGCTTTCTTT. It codes for CASSYFGGGDTEAFF.

The gene calls are TRBV5-1 and TRBJ2-7; TRBD1 matches at 9 bases. V shed 4 bases and J 2 bases; nucleotides not matched to a gene: 10. Looked up from germline, CDR1 is SGHRS and CDR2 is YFSETQ. The CDR3 extends over 16 amino acids. The chain's CDR3 is CASSVYPGQGTYEQYF. Here the CDR3 DNA reads TGCGCCAGCAGCGTTTACCCGGGACAGGGAACCTACGAGCAGTACTTC.

About this clone itself: The sample carries other DNA sequences with the same CDR3. The chain uses TRBV5-1 and TRBJ1-5, with D possibly TRBD1 on 5 matching bases. The CDR3 spans 13 residues. Germline V lookup: CDR1 SGHRS, CDR2 YFSETQ. Trimming stripped 2 bases from V and 5 bases from J, with 8 bases between. CDR3: CASSFSGDQPQHF. Written as DNA, the CDR3 is TGCGCCAGCAGCTTCTCGGGGGATCAGCCCCAGCATTTT.

The chain employs TRBV4-1 and TRBJ1-4; perhaps TRBD1 as D (6 bases). V lost 3 bases and J 8 bases, leaving 13 bases between the germline ends. Germline CDR1 MGHRA, CDR2 YSYEKL. The CDR3 spans 14 residues. CDR3 DNA: TGCGCCAGCAGCCAGCACAGGGTTCGGGAAAAACTGTTTTTT. Amino acids: CASSQHRVREKLFF.

This clone was recorded a few times. The chain is built from TRBV7-6 and TRBJ2-7; D not certain. Germline V gene lookup returns CDR1 SGHVS and CDR2 FNYEAQ. Trimming pared 1 base from V and 6 bases from J, leaving 4 bases between. The length of the CDR3 is 11 residues. CDR3 in DNA: TGTGCCAGCAGCTTAGGGGCCGAGCAGTACTTC. As protein: CASSLGAEQYF.

This chain connects TRBV6-6 to TRBJ1-2, with D perhaps TRBD1 (6 bases). The germline gives CDR1 MNHNY, CDR2 SVGAGI (reference sequence). The CDR3 is 13 amino acids. The germline V and J ends were trimmed by 0 bases and 7 bases, with 9 bases remaining between them. CDR3 residues: CASSYSDSGGYTF. The CDR3 DNA reads TGTGCCAGCAGTTACTCGGACAGTGGTGGCTACACCTTC.